This T cell receptor (beta chain) was sequenced for a study of persistence of HIV-infected CD4 T cells. Overall study: CD4+ T cells responding to CMV or HIV-1 Gag were isolated.

Sequencing used immunoSEQ version 4 in survey mode. Profiling relied on immunoSEQ multiplex PCR, and the TCRdb table lists in-frame clones only, not all of them. The data contain 64,000 or so clones, approximately 75% of them singletons. Cells were stimulated with overlapping HIV-1 Gag 15-mer peptides. CD40L-negative CD69-negative CD45RO-high memory CD4+ T cells were sorted as populations depleted of antigen-responding cells. With 5 bases removed from V and 10 bases from J, the gap between germline ends came to 23 bases. This CDR3 spans 14 amino acids. Per the germline V gene, CDR1 is SQVTM and CDR2 is ANQGSEA. Turning to this clone: Its specificity is not known.

The chain combines TRBV29-1 with TRBJ1-2, with TRBD1 as a possible D gene (5 bases). The material sequenced was CD4+ T cells sorted from PBMCs after roughly 20-hour stimulation, taken from a patient who received antiretroviral therapy. This receptor was taken from an adult man with HIV who was CMV-seropositive. CDR3: CSVIVPRAQGDYTF. DNA for the CDR3: TGCAGCGTTATCGTCCCGAGGGCACAAGGGGACTACACCTTC. Full variable domain (outside the CDR3, taken from reference TRBV29-1 and TRBJ1-2): SAVISQKPSRDICQRGTSLTIQCQVDSQVTMMFWYRQQPGQSLTLIATANQGSEATYESGFVIDKFPISRPNLTFSTLTVSNMSPEDSSIYLCSVIVPRAQGDYTFGSGTRLTVV.